The 6 T cell receptor beta chains listed next were all sequenced from one sample in a study of blood T cells in healthy people across ages (dated by TCRdb to about 2015). Receptor libraries were prepared by 5' RACE. For sequencing, an Illumina HiSeq 2500 was employed. A second PCR of about 7 to 12 cycles was run with a J-beta primer mix and a sample-barcoded 5' primer. TCRdb ran its own pipeline on the public reads, namely fastp trimming at Q25 and MiXCR clone calling, and kept in-frame beta chains. Rows matching on CDR3 protein sequence are summarized as one entry with the most common DNA and genes. This sample gives more than 550,000 distinct CDR3 sequences in total; about a fifth of them show up just once. Jointly, the top ten make up about 22% of the sample. Material for sequencing was blood. The receptors shown here come from a man in his sixties or seventies in good health.

The chain combines TRBV7-2 with TRBJ2-7; D may match TRBD1 or TRBD2 (5 bases each). Trimming shortened V by 0 bases and J by 6 bases, and 15 bases separated the two germline ends. The CDR3 has 15 amino acids. In germline, CDR1 is SGHTA, CDR2 FQGNSA. CDR3 in amino acids: CASSLAVHGAVEQYF. The CDR3 nucleotides are TGTGCCAGCAGCTTAGCGGTGCACGGGGCTGTCGAGCAGTACTTC.

This chain uses TRBV12-3 or TRBV12-4 with TRBJ1-3; weak D call: TRBD1 (5 bases). This CDR3 is built from 15 residues. V gave up 7 bases and J gave up 2 bases, with 15 bases separating them. The CDR3 DNA reads TGTGCCAGCACCGACGGGGGATTTCCTGGAAACACCATATATTTT. The encoded protein is CASTDGGFPGNTIYF.

This clonotype was counted between two and nine times. The CDR3, as DNA: TGCAGTGCTAGAGAATCTGGGCAGGGGGTGAATGAGCAGTTCTTC. Its protein is CSARESGQGVNEQFF. J is TRBJ2-7 and V is TRBV20-1; TRBD1 agrees at 7 bases. The J call may be in error: the DNA end matches TRBJ2-1 better. The CDR3 loop spans 15 amino acids. Germline assignment: CDR1 DFQATT and CDR2 SNEGSKA (reference sequence).

J is TRBJ2-1 and V is TRBV7-2; 12 nucleotides match TRBD2. The better agreement between TRBJ2-5 and the DNA end casts doubt on the J call. The CDR3 length is 17 residues. Germline V lookup: CDR1 SGHTA, CDR2 FQGNSA. This chain's CDR3 is CASSFRRTSGILETQYF. In nucleotides, the CDR3 is TGTGCCAGCAGCTTTCGCCGGACTAGCGGGATTTTAGAGACCCAGTACTTC.

The chain joins TRBV24-1 to TRBJ2-2; 7 bases are shared with TRBD1. CDR3 length equals 16 residues. The V segment lost 5 bases and the J segment 5 bases; nucleotides outside the gene matches: 10. Germline V gene data show CDR1 as KGHDR and CDR2 as SFDVKD. CDR3 in amino acids: CATSGSSGQPTGELFF. In DNA form, the CDR3 reads TGTGCCACCAGTGGGAGTTCGGGACAGCCGACCGGGGAGCTGTTTTTT.

This chain uses TRBV10-3 with TRBJ2-1; 12 nucleotides line up with TRBD2. With 6 bases clipped from V and 8 bases from J, the junction kept 8 bases outside the gene matches. The CDR3 loop spans 15 amino acids. The germline gives CDR1 ENHRY, CDR2 SYGVKD. The CDR3 DNA is TGTGCCATCAGGCCGACTAGCGGGAGTAGGGATGAGCAGTTCTTC. It codes for CAIRPTSGSRDEQFF.